What follows are 31 T cell receptor beta chains derived from one specimen sequenced in a study of blood T cell repertoires in COVID-19. Measured with immunoSEQ multiplex PCR; TCRdb has only the in-frame clones, and not every one. The table has roughly 160,000 clones, about 88% seen once. Sequenced input: peripheral blood. The receptor source for this set is a man aged 50 or older who had recovered from COVID-19.

The chain is built from TRBV6-5 and TRBJ2-1, with 10 bases identical to TRBD2. With 8 bases clipped from V and 10 bases from J, the junction kept 8 bases outside the gene matches. The CDR3 loop spans 13 amino acids. Germline assignment: CDR1 MNHEY and CDR2 SVGAGI. The CDR3 spells CASGASGRGEQFF. DNA for the CDR3: TGTGCCAGCGGGGCTAGCGGGAGAGGAGAGCAGTTCTTC.

The J gene is TRBJ1-6, the V gene TRBV30; a weak D match, TRBD1 (6 bases). The V gene lost 8 bases and the J gene lost 9 bases, with 20 bases spanning the gap. Per germline, CDR1 GTSNPN and CDR2 SVGIG (reference sequence). This CDR3 contains 14 residues. CDR3 region: CATHREGWGSPLHF. The CDR3, as DNA: TGTGCCACCCACAGGGAAGGTTGGGGTTCACCCCTCCACTTT.

This clone appeared a single time. In DNA form, the CDR3 reads TGTGCCACCAGCAGATTCCCGGGACTCTACAATGAGCAGTTCTTC. It translates to CATSRFPGLYNEQFF. The chain uses TRBV15 and TRBJ2-1; TRBD2 might be the D (6 bases). The CDR3 has 15 amino acids. The V end was cut by 2 bases, the J end by 3 bases, with 11 bases between. Germline-derived CDR1 and CDR2 are LNHNV and YYDKDF (reference sequence). Supplemented by reference TRBV15 and TRBJ2-1, the full variable domain reads DAMVIQNPRYQVTQFGKPVTLSCSQTLNHNVMYWYQQKSSQAPKLLFHYYDKDFNNEADTPDNFQSRRPNTSFCFLDIRSPGLGDTAMYLCATSRFPGLYNEQFFGPGTRLTVL.

The V call is TRBV29-1, the J call TRBJ2-7; 10 bases align to TRBD1. V dropped 5 bases and J dropped 4; count of bases not matched to a gene: 5. Germline V CDR1 and CDR2: SQVTM, ANQGSEA. This CDR3 is 13 amino acids long. The CDR3: CSVSDRGVYEQYF. For the CDR3, the DNA is TGCAGCGTTTCGGACAGGGGGGTTTACGAGCAGTACTTC.

The chain combines TRBV9 with TRBJ2-5, with TRBD1 matching 9 bases. The trim removed 0 bases at V and 4 bases at J, leaving 4 bases unmatched. Germline assignment: CDR1 SGDLS and CDR2 YYNGEE. The CDR3 covers 15 residues. CDR3 nucleotide sequence: TGTGCCAGCAGCGTAGTTGGGACAGGGCCAGAGACCCAGTACTTC. It codes for CASSVVGTGPETQYF.

This clone came up once. The chain couples TRBV7-2 to TRBJ2-1, with 16 bases lining up with TRBD2. The V segment lost 4 bases and the J segment 7 bases; nucleotides outside the gene matches: 4. The CDR3 has 16 amino acids. Germline-derived CDR1 and CDR2 are SGHTA and FQGNSA. The CDR3 protein is CASSSGTSGRDNEQFF. DNA for the CDR3: TGTGCCAGCAGCTCCGGGACTAGCGGGAGGGATAATGAGCAGTTCTTC.

The genes are TRBV10-3 and TRBJ2-1, with 8 bases lining up with TRBD2. Germline-derived CDR1 and CDR2 are ENHRY and SYGVKD. The CDR3 length is 14 residues. Unmatched junction bases numbered 8, after V lost 4 bases and J lost 9 bases. The CDR3 DNA is TGTGCCATCAGTGGGGGACTAGTAGTCGGTGAGCAGTTCTTC. It translates to CAISGGLVVGEQFF.

This chain uses TRBV2 with TRBJ1-4; 10 nucleotides align to TRBD1. CDR1 and CDR2 (germline): SNHLY, FYNNEI. The CDR3 is 14 residues long. J was trimmed by 8 bases and V by 9 bases; bases with no gene match: 9. Written as DNA, the CDR3 is TGTGCCAGTCTAAGGGACAGGGGTGGGGAAAAACTGTTTTTT. Protein: CASLRDRGGEKLFF.

The V call is TRBV2, the J call TRBJ2-1; TRBD2 aligns across 13 bases. Germline lookup yields CDR1 SNHLY and CDR2 FYNNEI. The V segment lost 7 bases and the J segment 7 bases; nucleotides outside the gene matches: 7. The CDR3 is 15 amino acids. This CDR3 reads CASNGLAGVRNEQFF. CDR3 nucleotide sequence: TGTGCCAGCAATGGACTAGCGGGAGTAAGAAATGAGCAGTTCTTC.

The V call is TRBV6-5, the J call TRBJ1-5, with a weak D call TRBD1 (5 bases). The ends were cut back, 7 bases at V and 1 base at J, with 11 bases in the middle. Germline values: CDR1 MNHEY, CDR2 SVGAGI. This CDR3 is built from 14 residues. CDR3 nucleotide sequence: TGTGCCAGCACCGGGGGGAAGAGCAATCAGCCCCAGCATTTT. Translation: CASTGGKSNQPQHF.

The rearrangement uses TRBV6-1 and TRBJ2-2, with 8 bases matching TRBD2. Germline V lookup: CDR1 MNHNS, CDR2 SASEGT. V lost 2 bases to trimming and J lost 0 bases; unmatched junction nucleotides: 11. The CDR3 is made up of 19 amino acids. Here the CDR3 reads CASSEKRSGSSANTGELFF. The CDR3 coding sequence is TGTGCCAGCAGTGAAAAGAGGAGCGGGAGCTCCGCGAACACCGGGGAGCTGTTTTTT.

J is TRBJ2-3 and V is TRBV25-1; 7 nucleotides match TRBD2. From germline, CDR1 is MGHDK and CDR2 SYGVNS. V gave up 2 bases and J gave up 0 bases; unmatched junction bases: 5. The CDR3 spans 16 residues. The CDR3 spells CASSERLASSTDTQYF. CDR3 in DNA: TGTGCCAGCAGTGAAAGACTAGCTTCTAGCACAGATACGCAGTATTTT.

The V call is TRBV27, the J call TRBJ2-1; TRBD2 matches at 10 bases. The CDR3 sequence is 16 residues long. The V segment lost 3 bases and the J segment 5 bases; nucleotides outside the gene matches: 7. Germline values: CDR1 MNHEY, CDR2 SMNVEV (reference sequence). The CDR3, as DNA: TGTGCCAGCAGTTTCGAGGGAGCGGGAGGGAACAATGAGCAGTTCTTC. Translating it yields CASSFEGAGGNNEQFF.

The J gene is TRBJ2-5, the V gene TRBV27; D might be TRBD2 (7 bases). This CDR3 is built from 16 residues. Germline-derived CDR1 and CDR2 are MNHEY and SMNVEV (reference sequence). The ends were cut back, 7 bases at V and 5 bases at J, with 23 bases in the middle. CDR3 coding DNA: TGTGCCAGCACCAAAGGGGGGAGAGGGGGGGCGGAGACCCAGTACTTC. This encodes CASTKGGRGGAETQYF.

The chain couples TRBV3-1 (or the pseudogene TRBV3-2) to TRBJ1-2; perhaps TRBD1 as D (6 bases). The germline gives CDR1 LGHDT, CDR2 YNNKEL (reference sequence). This CDR3 has 14 amino acids. With 1 base removed from V and 3 bases from J, the gap between germline ends came to 9 bases. CDR3 sequence: CASSQAGTHYGYTF. The CDR3 DNA sequence: TGTGCCAGCAGCCAAGCCGGGACACACTATGGCTACACCTTC.

In its sample, this clone was seen once. This rearrangement joins TRBV27 to TRBJ2-5; 8 positions match TRBD2. The germline V gene encodes CDR1 MNHEY and CDR2 SMNVEV (reference sequence). The trim removed 7 bases at V and 8 bases at J, leaving 9 bases unmatched. This CDR3 is 13 amino acids long. DNA of the CDR3: TGTGCCAGCAAGACAAGCGGGGGTGACACCCAGTACTTC. Its translation is CASKTSGGDTQYF.

The chain employs TRBV11-2 and TRBJ2-7, with TRBD2 matching 10 bases. Germline values: CDR1 SGHAT, CDR2 FQNNGV. J lost 4 bases, V lost 5 bases, and 11 bases had no gene match. This CDR3 has 16 residues. Here the CDR3 reads CASSLRGLADTYEQYF. The CDR3, as DNA: TGTGCCAGCAGCCTTCGAGGACTAGCGGACACTTACGAGCAGTACTTC.

The chain joins TRBV5-5 to TRBJ1-5, with D perhaps TRBD1 (5 bases). Germline lookup yields CDR1 SGHKS and CDR2 YYEKEE (reference sequence). The CDR3 has 15 residues. V lost 4 bases, J lost 0 bases, and 11 bases lay in between. The CDR3 bases are TGTGCCAGCAGCCCGACAGCACTTAGCAATCAGCCCCAGCATTTT. Amino acid sequence: CASSPTALSNQPQHF. The full variable domain, with the rest looked up from reference TRBV5-5 and TRBJ1-5, is DAGVTQSPTHLIKTRGQQVTLRCSPISGHKSVSWYQQVLGQGPQFIFQYYEKEERGRGNFPDRFSARQFPNYSSELNVNALLLGDSALYLCASSPTALSNQPQHFGDGTRLSIL.

V gene TRBV24-1 combines with J gene TRBJ2-2; TRBD1 matches at 7 bases. The CDR3 is 15 amino acids. With 3 bases clipped from V and 2 bases from J, the junction kept 2 bases outside the gene matches. Germline-derived CDR1 and CDR2 are KGHDR and SFDVKD. The CDR3 DNA reads TGTGCCACCAGTGATCGACAGGGTAACACCGGGGAGCTGTTTTTT. It is translated as CATSDRQGNTGELFF.

The chain is built from TRBV29-1 and TRBJ2-7, with a weak D call TRBD1 (6 bases). The V and J ends lost 7 bases and 7 bases respectively, with 14 bases between them. Looked up from germline, CDR1 is SQVTM and CDR2 is ANQGSEA. The CDR3 sequence is 11 residues long. CDR3 residues: CSARRGREQYF. CDR3 DNA: TGCAGCGCCCGCAGGGGTCGGGAGCAGTACTTC.

This clone was seen just once. The chain uses TRBV7-8 and TRBJ1-5, with D possibly TRBD1 on 5 matching bases. The CDR3 contains 15 residues. Trimming pared 2 bases from V and 1 base from J, leaving 9 bases between. Germline CDR1 SGHVS, CDR2 FQNEAQ. This CDR3 is CASSLMGRSNQPQHF. The CDR3 DNA is TGTGCCAGCAGCTTAATGGGGCGGAGCAATCAGCCCCAGCATTTT.

The chain combines TRBV5-4 with TRBJ2-3; 11 nucleotides line up with TRBD2. Germline V gene sequence: CDR1 SGHNT, CDR2 YYREEE (reference sequence). Germline trimming cut 0 bases from V and 4 bases from J; bases unmatched to any gene: 4. The length of the CDR3 is 16 residues. The CDR3 region is CASSLGGLAAADTQYF. In nucleotides, the CDR3 is TGTGCCAGCAGCTTGGGGGGACTAGCGGCCGCAGATACGCAGTATTTT.

The V and J genes are TRBV5-8 and TRBJ1-5; 7 bases line up with TRBD1. In germline, CDR1 is SGHTS, CDR2 YDEGEE. CDR3 length: 14 amino acids. The J segment lost 6 bases and the V segment lost 4 bases, leaving 7 bases of the junction unmatched. The CDR3 here is CASSAGTEVQPQHF. The CDR3 DNA reads TGTGCCAGCAGCGCCGGGACAGAGGTTCAGCCCCAGCATTTT.

The chain has TRBV5-4 and TRBJ2-3; D gene ambiguous. Between the trimmed V and J ends, which lost 1 base and 4 bases, there was a span of 7 bases. Germline V gene data show CDR1 as SGHNT and CDR2 as YYREEE (reference sequence). There are 13 residues in the CDR3. The CDR3 reads CASSLPVSDTQYF. The CDR3, as DNA: TGTGCCAGCAGCTTGCCGGTCTCAGATACGCAGTATTTT.

This clone was seen only once. The chain uses TRBV18 and TRBJ2-3; no clear D. The CDR3 runs to 14 residues. Trimming took 2 bases from V and 0 from J, leaving 6 bases between them. Per germline, CDR1 KGHSH and CDR2 LQKENI. The chain's CDR3 is CASSPETSTDTQYF. The CDR3 DNA reads TGTGCCAGCTCACCAGAGACTAGCACAGATACGCAGTATTTT.

This chain connects TRBV12-3 or TRBV12-4 to TRBJ1-1; D is possibly TRBD1 (5 bases). CDR3 size: 13 residues. With 10 bases removed from V and 4 bases from J, the gap between germline ends came to 16 bases. The CDR3 DNA reads as TGTGCCACCTCCCGGGGGTGGGGCACTGAAGCTTTCTTT. Amino acids: CATSRGWGTEAFF.

The chain is built from TRBV10-1 and TRBJ2-3; possible D gene TRBD2, 6 bases. Between the trimmed V and J ends, which lost 3 bases and 8 bases, there was a span of 18 bases. The CDR3 is 15 residues long. Germline CDR1 is WNHNN and CDR2 is SYGVQD (reference sequence). CDR3: CASSEAGAPRGTQYF. CDR3 DNA: TGCGCCAGCAGTGAAGCGGGCGCGCCTCGGGGTACGCAGTATTTT.

This chain uses TRBV12-5 with TRBJ2-7; 9 nucleotides align to TRBD1. J was trimmed by 1 base and V by 0 bases; bases with no gene match: 4. From germline, CDR1 is LGHNT and CDR2 FRNRAP. The CDR3 contains 16 residues. CDR3 in DNA: TGTGCTAGTGGTTTGGTAGACAGGGGGAATTCCTACGAGCAGTACTTC. As protein: CASGLVDRGNSYEQYF.

The chain has TRBV11-2 and TRBJ2-2; TRBD2 agrees at 8 bases. The CDR3 is 16 residues long. V shed 5 bases, J shed 0 bases, and the junction held 5 bases outside the gene matches. CDR1 and CDR2 from the germline V gene are SGHAT and FQNNGV. The CDR3 coding sequence is TGTGCCAGCAGCCCACAACTAGCGGCGAACACCGGGGAGCTGTTTTTT. Its translation is CASSPQLAANTGELFF.

This sequence joins TRBV30 and TRBJ2-7; 11 nucleotides agree with TRBD1. After removal of 5 bases from V and 6 bases from J, the junction contained 3 bases not matched to a gene. This CDR3 is 12 amino acids long. The germline V gene encodes CDR1 GTSNPN and CDR2 SVGIG (reference sequence). CDR3 sequence reads: CAWEGTGGEQYF. DNA of the CDR3: TGTGCCTGGGAAGGGACAGGGGGCGAGCAGTACTTC.

CDR3 residues: CASNLGGKRGSTDTQYF. The CDR3 region has the DNA TGTGCCAGCAACCTAGGGGGTAAGCGGGGATCTACAGATACGCAGTATTTT. The chain employs TRBV7-9 and TRBJ2-3; perhaps TRBD2 as D (7 bases). Germline CDR1 is SEHNR and CDR2 is FQNEAQ (reference sequence). V shed 7 bases and J shed 3 bases, with 23 bases lying between them. This CDR3 comprises 17 residues.